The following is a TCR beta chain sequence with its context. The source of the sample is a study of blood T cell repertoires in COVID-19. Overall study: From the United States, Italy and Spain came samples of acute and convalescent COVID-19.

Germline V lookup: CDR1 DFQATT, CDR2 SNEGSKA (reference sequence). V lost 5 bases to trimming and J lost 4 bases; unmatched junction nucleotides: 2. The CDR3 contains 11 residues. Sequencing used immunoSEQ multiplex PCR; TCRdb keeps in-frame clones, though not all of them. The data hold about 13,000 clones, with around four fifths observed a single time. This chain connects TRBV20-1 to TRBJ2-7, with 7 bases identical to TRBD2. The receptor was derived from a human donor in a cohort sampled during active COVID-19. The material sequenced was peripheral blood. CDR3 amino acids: CSAGGGYEQYF. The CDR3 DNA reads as TGCAGTGCTGGGGGGGGATACGAGCAGTACTTC.